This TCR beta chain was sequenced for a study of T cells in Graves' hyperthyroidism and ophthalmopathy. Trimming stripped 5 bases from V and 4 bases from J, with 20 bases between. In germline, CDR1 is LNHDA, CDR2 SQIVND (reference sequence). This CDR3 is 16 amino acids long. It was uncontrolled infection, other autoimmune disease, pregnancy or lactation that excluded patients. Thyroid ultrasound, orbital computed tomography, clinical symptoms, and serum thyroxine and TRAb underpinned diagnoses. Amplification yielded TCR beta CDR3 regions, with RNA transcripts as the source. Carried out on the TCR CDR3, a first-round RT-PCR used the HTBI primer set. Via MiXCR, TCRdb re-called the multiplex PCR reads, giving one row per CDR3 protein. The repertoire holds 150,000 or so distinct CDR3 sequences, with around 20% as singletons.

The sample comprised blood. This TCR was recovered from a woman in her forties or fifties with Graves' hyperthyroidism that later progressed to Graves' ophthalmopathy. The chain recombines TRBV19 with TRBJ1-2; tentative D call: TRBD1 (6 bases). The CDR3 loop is CASSPRTAAMSYGYTF. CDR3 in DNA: TGTGCCAGTAGTCCCAGGACAGCCGCGATGAGCTATGGCTACACCTTC.